The 4 T cell receptor beta chains reported below all come from one sample, sequenced in a study of blood T cell repertoires in COVID-19. The data were produced by immunoSEQ multiplex PCR, yet TCRdb's version contains in-frame clones alone and is incomplete. The sample holds 110,000 to 150,000 clones, 70% to 85% seen once. Sample: peripheral blood. The receptors shown here come from a woman of 80 years or more in a cohort sampled during active or convalescent COVID-19.

This clone was seen just once. This chain joins TRBV6-4 and TRBJ1-2, with 7 bases identical to TRBD1. After removal of 3 bases from V and 4 bases from J, the junction contained 2 bases not matched to a gene. There are 13 residues in the CDR3. Looked up from germline, CDR1 is MRHNA and CDR2 is SNTAGT. For the CDR3, the DNA is TGTGCCAGCAGTGATCACAGGGGCTATGGCTACACCTTC. As protein: CASSDHRGYGYTF.

The chain couples TRBV6-5 to TRBJ2-2; D perhaps matches TRBD1 (8 bases). The germline V and J ends were trimmed by 10 bases and 6 bases, with 18 bases remaining between them. The CDR3 length is 14 residues. Germline CDR1 and CDR2: MNHEY and SVGAGI. CDR3 sequence reads: CAIRGQGGPGELFF. As DNA, the CDR3 is TGTGCCATCAGGGGGCAGGGAGGGCCCGGGGAGCTGTTTTTT.

This chain links TRBV21-1 with TRBJ1-2; TRBD1 reflects the table's D call only, with no check against the DNA. TRBV21-1 is a pseudogene locus. The CDR3 has 14 residues. The DNA for the CDR3 is TGTGCCAGCAGCCCTGGACAGGGAAGTAGTGGCTACACCTTC. Amino acid sequence: CASSPGQGSSGYTF.

The J gene is TRBJ1-5, the V gene TRBV28, with a possible D match to TRBD1 (5 bases). The CDR3 is 15 amino acids. Between the trimmed V and J ends, which lost 6 bases and 6 bases, there was a span of 18 bases. Germline V gene data show CDR1 as MDHEN and CDR2 as SYDVKM. CDR3 DNA sequence: TGTGCCAGCAGCGCAGGGTGGCCGTACAGTCAGCCCCAGCATTTT. Amino acid sequence: CASSAGWPYSQPQHF.